This T cell receptor (beta chain) was sequenced for a study of blood T cell repertoires in COVID-19. Trimming stripped 5 bases from V and 3 bases from J, with 16 bases between. The CDR3 runs 15 residues. Germline CDR1 MNHEY, CDR2 SVGAGI. Assay: immunoSEQ multiplex PCR; the TCRdb copy retains only in-frame clones and omits some. The profile covers over 300,000 clones, with roughly 85% appearing a single time and 7.2% taken by the ten largest. The chain recombines TRBV6-5 with TRBJ1-2; perhaps TRBD1 as D (5 bases). Sequenced input: peripheral blood. The receptor was derived from a human donor in a cohort sampled during active COVID-19. CDR3 nucleotides: TGTGCCAGCAGTATGACAGCGAAAAGTTACTATGGCTACACCTTC. Its protein product is CASSMTAKSYYGYTF.